This passage covers 2 T cell receptor beta chains from one sample sequenced in a study of tumor and adjacent non-tumor tissue in lung cancer. A modified ARM-PCR protocol with three rounds of nested PCR amplified TCRbeta. Via MiXCR, TCRdb re-called the multiplex PCR reads, giving one row per CDR3 protein. The sample lists tens of thousands of distinct CDR3 sequences; 55% to 65% were seen once. The template was RNA from unsorted bulk tissue. More than 3 cm separated this lung sample from the edge of the tumor. The sample comprised distant non-tumor lung tissue. All receptors come from a woman in her 70s with non-small cell lung cancer.

Ten or more counts support this clonotype. The chain carries TRBV20-1 and TRBJ2-3; D remains unclear. With 4 bases removed from V and 6 bases from J, the gap between germline ends came to 14 bases. This CDR3 has 13 residues. CDR1 and CDR2 from the germline V gene are DFQATT and SNEGSKA (reference sequence). The DNA of the CDR3 is TGCAGTGCTAACGGACCCGGCGGCGATACGCAGTATTTT. It translates to CSANGPGGDTQYF.

About this clonotype: Sequence at one end of the junction differs from germline and may be a read error. This sequence joins TRBV12-3 or TRBV12-4 and TRBJ1-2; 7 bases map to TRBD1. The CDR3 consists of 15 residues. The CDR3 DNA is TGTGCCAGCAGTTTAGTGGTAGGGGGCGGAGGATGCTACACGTTC. Translating gives CASSLVVGGGGCYTF.